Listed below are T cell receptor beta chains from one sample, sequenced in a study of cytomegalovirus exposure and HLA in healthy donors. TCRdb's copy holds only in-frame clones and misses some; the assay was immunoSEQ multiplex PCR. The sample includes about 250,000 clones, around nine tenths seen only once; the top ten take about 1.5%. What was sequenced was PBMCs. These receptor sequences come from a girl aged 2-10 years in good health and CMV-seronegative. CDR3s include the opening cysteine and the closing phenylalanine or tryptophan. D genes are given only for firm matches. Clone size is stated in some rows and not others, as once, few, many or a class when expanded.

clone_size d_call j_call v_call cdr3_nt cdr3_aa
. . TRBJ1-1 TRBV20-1 TGCAGTGCCTTGACTAACACTGAAGCTTTCTTT CSALTNTEAFF
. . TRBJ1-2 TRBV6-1 TGTGCCAGCAGTTCCAGGGATGGCTACACCTTC CASSSRDGYTF
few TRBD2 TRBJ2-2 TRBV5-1 TGCGCCAGCAGCTTGGATGGGAGGGCCGTCGGGGAGCTGTTTTTT CASSLDGRAVGELFF
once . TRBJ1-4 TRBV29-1 TGCAGCACCGGAGGGGGGGGTGCAACTAATGAAAAACTGTTTTTT CSTGGGGATNEKLFF
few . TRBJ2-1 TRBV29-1 TGCAGCGTTGGTCGGGGAAGCTCCTACAATGAGCAGTTCTTC CSVGRGSSYNEQFF
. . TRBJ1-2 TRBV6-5 TGTGCCAGCAGTTATGGGCAGGGTCAGGGAAGTGGCTACACCTTC CASSYGQGQGSGYTF
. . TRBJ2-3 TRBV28 TGTGCCAGCAGCTACCGGGGGGCCCCCACAGATACGCAGTATTTT CASSYRGAPTDTQYF
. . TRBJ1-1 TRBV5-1 TGCGCCAGCACACCCGTCGGGGGCACTGAAGCTTTCTTT CASTPVGGTEAFF
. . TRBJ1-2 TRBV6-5 TGTGCCAGCAGCCGTACAGGGAGGGGTGGCTACACCTTC CASSRTGRGGYTF
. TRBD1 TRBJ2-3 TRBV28 TGTGCCAGCCGGGGACAGGGGGCCCCCAGGGGCACAGATACGCAGTATTTT CASRGQGAPRGTDTQYF
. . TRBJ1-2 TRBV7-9 TGTGCCAGCAGCTTAGGTGGCAGTAACTATGGCTACACCTTC CASSLGGSNYGYTF
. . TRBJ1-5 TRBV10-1 TGCGCCAGCAGTGACTATAGCAATCAGCCCCAGCATTTT CASSDYSNQPQHF
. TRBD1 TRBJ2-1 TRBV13 TGTGCCAGCAGCCCCCAAGGAGGACAGGGGATTGAGGTTGATGAGCAGTTCTTC CASSPQGGQGIEVDEQFF
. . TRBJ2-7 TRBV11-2 TGTGCCAGCAGCCTCCCTTGGCCATACGAGCAGTACTTC CASSLPWPYEQYF
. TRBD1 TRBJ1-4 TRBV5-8 TGTGCCAGCAGCTTGCGGACAGGGGGTCAGTCAGCACGAAAACTGTTTTTT CASSLRTGGQSARKLFF